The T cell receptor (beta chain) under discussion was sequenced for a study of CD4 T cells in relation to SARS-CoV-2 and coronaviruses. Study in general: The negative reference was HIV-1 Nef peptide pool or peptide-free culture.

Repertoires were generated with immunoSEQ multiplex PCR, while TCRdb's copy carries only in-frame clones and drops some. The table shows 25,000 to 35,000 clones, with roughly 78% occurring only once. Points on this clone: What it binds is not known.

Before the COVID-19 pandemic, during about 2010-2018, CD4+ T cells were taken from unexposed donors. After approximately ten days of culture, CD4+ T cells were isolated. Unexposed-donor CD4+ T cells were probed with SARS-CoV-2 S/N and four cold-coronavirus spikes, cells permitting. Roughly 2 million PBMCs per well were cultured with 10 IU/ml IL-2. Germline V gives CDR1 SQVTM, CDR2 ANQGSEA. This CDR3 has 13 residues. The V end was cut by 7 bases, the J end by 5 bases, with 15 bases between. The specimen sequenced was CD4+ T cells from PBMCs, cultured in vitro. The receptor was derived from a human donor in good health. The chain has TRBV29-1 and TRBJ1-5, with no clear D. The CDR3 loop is CSAKVQWDQPQHF. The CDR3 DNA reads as TGCAGCGCTAAGGTTCAGTGGGATCAGCCCCAGCATTTT. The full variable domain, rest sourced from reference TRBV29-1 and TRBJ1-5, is SAVISQKPSRDICQRGTSLTIQCQVDSQVTMMFWYRQQPGQSLTLIATANQGSEATYESGFVIDKFPISRPNLTFSTLTVSNMSPEDSSIYLCSAKVQWDQPQHFGDGTRLSIL.